This T cell receptor (beta chain) was observed in a study of radiotherapy plus CTLA-4 blockade in lung cancer. Study-wide context: For 15% to 20% of patients, objective responses occurred, and about 30% had disease control. Overall study findings and caveats: Subsequent to radiotherapy plus ipilimumab, tumor-derived TCR clones underwent expansion in blood.

Measured with immunoSEQ multiplex PCR; TCRdb has only the in-frame clones, and not every one. This table holds under 110,000 clones, more than 75% found once. Receiving focal radiation plus CTLA-4 blockade with ipilimumab were patients who had chemo-refractory metastatic non-small-cell lung cancer. In germline, CDR1 is MNHEY, CDR2 SVGAGI. Trimming took off 0 bases at V and 4 bases at J, with 3 bases between the two ends. The CDR3 runs 12 residues. With regard to this clone: Its target is unknown.

The V call is TRBV6-5, the J call TRBJ1-2, with D unresolved. Sequences were derived from peripheral blood, sampled from a patient treated with radiotherapy plus ipilimumab. This sequence was found in a human donor with non-small cell lung cancer that progressed on radiotherapy plus ipilimumab. Some clones in this sample may be carry-over from other donors' samples. This CDR3 reads CASSYSSYGYTF. The CDR3 DNA sequence: TGTGCCAGCAGTTACTCAAGCTATGGCTACACCTTC.